These T cell receptor beta chains were read from a single sample in a study of spatial heterogeneity in lung cancer. TCRdb reprocessed the 5' RACE reads with MiXCR, giving one entry per CDR3 protein. The table records several thousand distinct CDR3 sequences, roughly 6.4% of them present only once. This material consisted of lung tumor tissue, taken at surgery. These TCRs come from a male donor with early-stage non-small cell lung cancer. CDR3s leave out the opening cysteine and the closing phenylalanine or tryptophan.

V gene: TRBV20-1
J gene: TRBJ2-3
CDR3 protein: SARDRGGVKDTQY

V gene: TRBV7-2
J gene: TRBJ1-1
CDR3 protein: ASSFLGPNTEAF

V gene: TRBV29-1
J gene: TRBJ1-2
CDR3 protein: SVGGPGDYGYT

V gene: TRBV28
J gene: TRBJ1-1
CDR3 protein: ASRRGGKSAF

V gene: TRBV12-2
J gene: TRBJ2-2
CDR3 protein: ASRFRGRLAGEFTGELF

V gene: TRBV28
J gene: TRBJ1-5
CDR3 protein: ASSRRRAGTNSNQPQH

V gene: TRBV20-1
J gene: TRBJ2-3
CDR3 protein: SALMTGPDTQY

V gene: TRBV19
J gene: TRBJ2-7
CDR3 protein: ASSIGGSYEQY

V gene: TRBV5-4
J gene: TRBJ2-1
CDR3 protein: ASSSGPVKF

V gene: TRBV2
J gene: TRBJ2-3
CDR3 protein: ASSERERTDTQY

V gene: TRBV7-9
J gene: TRBJ2-2
CDR3 protein: ASSSRTGELF

V gene: TRBV28
J gene: TRBJ1-5
CDR3 protein: ASSRGQPNQPQH

V gene: TRBV10-3
J gene: TRBJ2-4
CDR3 protein: AISAQPGGENIQY

V gene: TRBV7-9
J gene: TRBJ1-2
CDR3 protein: ASSSVYLAKNYGYT

V gene: TRBV19
J gene: TRBJ2-1
CDR3 protein: ASRGRNGDEQF

V gene: TRBV4-1
J gene: TRBJ1-2
CDR3 protein: ASSLRDGRGYGYT

V gene: TRBV2
J gene: TRBJ2-7
CDR3 protein: ASSENRGRPTYEQY

V gene: TRBV4-1
J gene: TRBJ2-3
CDR3 protein: ASSPTSGSSTDTQY

V gene: TRBV11-2
J gene: TRBJ2-7
CDR3 protein: ASSLGPTFYEQY

V gene: TRBV5-1
J gene: TRBJ1-5
CDR3 protein: ASKTTVDSNQPQH

V gene: TRBV11-2
J gene: TRBJ2-1
CDR3 protein: ASRKGSARGYNEQF

V gene: TRBV29-1
J gene: TRBJ2-1
CDR3 protein: SVATVWLGDEQF